This TCR beta chain was recorded in a study of neurological immune-mediated disorders. Study findings and constraints: None of the CDR3 amino acid sequences of expanded clones recurred across subjects, suggesting private repertoires in all groups. Multiple sclerosis was found to have the least TCR clonal expansion, below healthy controls, and HTLV-1-associated myelopathy the most.

Blood bank volunteers in Maryland, USA, served as healthy controls. From 2 million PBMCs stored at -80 C, the unsorted libraries were generated. This clonotype was seen repeatedly, ten times or more. Its target is unknown. Via MiXCR, TCRdb re-called the 5' RACE reads, giving one row per CDR3 protein. This table holds tens of thousands of distinct CDR3 sequences, roughly 17% found once. There are 14 residues in the CDR3. The junction had 7 bases not matched to a gene; V was cut back by 3 bases and J by 8 bases. This chain uses TRBV12-3 or TRBV12-4 with TRBJ1-5; 7 nucleotides line up with TRBD1. The sequence derives from a woman aged 35 to 49 in good health. The sequenced sample consisted of PBMCs. CDR3 DNA: TGTGCCAGCAGTTTTAGTACAGGGGACAAGCCCCAGCATTTT. Its protein product is CASSFSTGDKPQHF.